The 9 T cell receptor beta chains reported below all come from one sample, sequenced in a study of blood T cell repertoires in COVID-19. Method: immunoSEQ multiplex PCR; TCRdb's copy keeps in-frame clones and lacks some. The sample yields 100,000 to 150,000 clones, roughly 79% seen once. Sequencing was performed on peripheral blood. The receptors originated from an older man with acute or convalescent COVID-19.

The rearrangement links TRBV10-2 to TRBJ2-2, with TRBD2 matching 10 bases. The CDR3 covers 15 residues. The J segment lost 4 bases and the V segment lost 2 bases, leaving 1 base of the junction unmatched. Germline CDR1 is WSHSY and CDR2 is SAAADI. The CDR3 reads CASSERTSGTGELFF. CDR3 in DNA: TGCGCCAGCAGTGAGAGGACTAGCGGCACCGGGGAGCTGTTTTTT.

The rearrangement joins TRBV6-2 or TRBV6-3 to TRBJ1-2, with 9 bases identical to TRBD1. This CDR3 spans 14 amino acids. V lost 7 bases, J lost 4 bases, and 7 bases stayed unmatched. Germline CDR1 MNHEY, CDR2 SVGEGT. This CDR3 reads CASTPTGGRYGYTF. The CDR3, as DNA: TGTGCCAGCACCCCGACAGGGGGTCGCTATGGCTACACCTTC.

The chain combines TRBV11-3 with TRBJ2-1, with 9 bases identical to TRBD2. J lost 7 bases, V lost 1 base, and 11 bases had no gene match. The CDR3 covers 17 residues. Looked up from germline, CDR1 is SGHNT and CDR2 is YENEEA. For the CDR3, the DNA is TGTGCCAGCAGCTTAGTCCGGGGGAGCGGGGGGAGGAATGAGCAGTTCTTC. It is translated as CASSLVRGSGGRNEQFF.

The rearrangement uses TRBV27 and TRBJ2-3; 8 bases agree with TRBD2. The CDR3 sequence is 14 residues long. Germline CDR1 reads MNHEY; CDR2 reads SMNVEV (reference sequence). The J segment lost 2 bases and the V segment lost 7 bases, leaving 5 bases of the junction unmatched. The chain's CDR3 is CASTGLANTDTQYF. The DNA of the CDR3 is TGTGCCAGCACCGGACTAGCCAACACAGATACGCAGTATTTT.

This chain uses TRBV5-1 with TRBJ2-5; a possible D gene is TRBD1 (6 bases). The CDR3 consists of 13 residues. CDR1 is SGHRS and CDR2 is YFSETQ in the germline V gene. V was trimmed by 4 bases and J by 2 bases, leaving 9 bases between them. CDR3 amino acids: CASSEGTQETQYF. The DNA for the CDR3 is TGCGCCAGCAGCGAAGGGACACAAGAGACCCAGTACTTC.

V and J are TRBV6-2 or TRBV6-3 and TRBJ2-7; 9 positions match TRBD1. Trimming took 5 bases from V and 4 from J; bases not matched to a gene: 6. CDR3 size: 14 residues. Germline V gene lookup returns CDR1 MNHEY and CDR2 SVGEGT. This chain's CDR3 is CASSAPGQGYEQYF. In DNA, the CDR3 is TGTGCCAGCAGTGCGCCGGGACAGGGATACGAGCAGTACTTC.

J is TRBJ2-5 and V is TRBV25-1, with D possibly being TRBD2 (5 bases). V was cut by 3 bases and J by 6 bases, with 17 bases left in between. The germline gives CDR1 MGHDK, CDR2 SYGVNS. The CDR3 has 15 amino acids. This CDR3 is CASSDIGEGKKTQYF. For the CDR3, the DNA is TGTGCCAGCAGTGACATCGGTGAGGGCAAAAAGACCCAGTACTTC.

The CDR3 protein is CASSVGVAGNTIYF. The DNA of the CDR3 is TGTGCCAGCAGTGTAGGGGTTGCAGGAAACACCATATATTTT. The chain joins TRBV6-6 to TRBJ1-3; TRBD1 might be the D (5 bases). V lost 5 bases and J 4 bases, leaving 12 bases between the germline ends. This CDR3 spans 14 amino acids. Germline CDR1 is MNHNY and CDR2 is SVGAGI (reference sequence).

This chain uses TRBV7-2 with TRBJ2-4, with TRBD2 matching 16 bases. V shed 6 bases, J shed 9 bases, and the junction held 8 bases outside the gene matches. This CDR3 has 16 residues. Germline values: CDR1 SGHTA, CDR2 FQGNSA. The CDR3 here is CASRDSGTSGRGIQYF. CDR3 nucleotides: TGTGCCAGCAGGGATTCCGGGACTAGCGGGAGGGGCATTCAGTACTTC. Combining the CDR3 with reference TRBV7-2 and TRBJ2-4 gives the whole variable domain GAGVSQSPSNKVTEKGKDVELRCDPISGHTALYWYRQSLGQGLEFLIYFQGNSAPDKSGLPSDRFSAERTGGSVSTLTIQRTQQEDSAVYLCASRDSGTSGRGIQYFGAGTRLSVL.